One sample yielded the 21 T cell receptor beta chains listed below, sequenced in a study of OX40 agonist ivuxolimab in advanced cancers. Profiling relied on immunoSEQ multiplex PCR, and the TCRdb table lists in-frame clones only, not all of them. The sample records over 65,000 clones, approximately 80% being singletons. Sequenced here: CD4+ or CD8+ T cells sorted from blood, sampled in a trial of the OX40 agonist ivuxolimab. The receptors here all came from an adult with an advanced solid tumor such as melanoma, head and neck, liver or kidney cancer.

The V gene is TRBV9, the J gene TRBJ1-6, with D uncertain. Germline V lookup: CDR1 SGDLS, CDR2 YYNGEE. The CDR3 is 14 amino acids. Trimming removed 1 base at V and 5 bases at J, with 7 bases between. The CDR3 loop reads CASSVTYNNSPLHF. The CDR3, as DNA: TGTGCCAGCAGCGTAACATACAATAATTCACCCCTCCACTTT.

The chain uses TRBV27 and TRBJ2-7; perhaps TRBD1 as D (5 bases). Germline V lookup: CDR1 MNHEY, CDR2 SMNVEV (reference sequence). This CDR3 region has 13 residues. V was shortened by 2 bases and J by 3 bases, with 8 bases between the two germline ends. CDR3: CASSLRQGYEQYV. The CDR3 DNA sequence: TGTGCCAGCAGTTTACGGCAGGGCTACGAGCAGTACGTC.

The chain recombines TRBV7-6 with TRBJ1-1; 7 positions match TRBD1. With 5 bases clipped from V and 3 bases from J, the junction kept 3 bases outside the gene matches. The CDR3 contains 13 residues. CDR1 is SGHVS, CDR2 FNYEAQ, per germline. CDR3 sequence: CASSRDRDTEAFF. In DNA, the CDR3 is TGTGCCAGCAGCCGCGACAGGGACACTGAAGCTTTCTTT.

This clone has a handful of counts. The chain has TRBV7-9 and TRBJ1-5; D is perhaps TRBD1 (5 bases). This CDR3 spans 19 amino acids. The ends were cut back, 1 base at V and 3 bases at J, with 22 bases in the middle. In germline, CDR1 is SEHNR, CDR2 FQNEAQ (reference sequence). The CDR3 bases are TGTGCCAGCAGCTTAGATCCAGGTGGGGGAACGCGGAACAATCAGCCCCAGCATTTT. This sequence encodes CASSLDPGGGTRNNQPQHF.

The V gene is TRBV28, the J gene TRBJ2-7; D might be TRBD1 (5 bases). The V gene's germline CDR1 is MDHEN and CDR2 SYDVKM. The length of the CDR3 is 11 residues. Trimming pared 8 bases from V and 6 bases from J, leaving 11 bases between. CDR3: CASQGVSEQYF. CDR3 coding DNA: TGTGCCAGCCAAGGGGTATCCGAGCAGTACTTC.

The chain recombines TRBV5-1 with TRBJ2-1, with TRBD1 matching 7 bases. The CDR3 totals 14 residues. The J segment lost 6 bases and the V segment lost 1 base, leaving 4 bases of the junction unmatched. CDR1 SGHRS and CDR2 YFSETQ come from the germline V gene. The DNA for the CDR3 is TGCGCCAGCAGCTTGATTACAGGGGTCAATGAGCAGTTCTTC. It translates to CASSLITGVNEQFF.

The chain has TRBV5-1 and TRBJ1-4, with 9 bases aligning to TRBD1. Germline CDR1 is SGHRS and CDR2 is YFSETQ. With V trimmed by 4 bases and J by 1 base, 5 bases remained unmatched. The CDR3 totals 16 residues. The CDR3 nucleotides are TGCGCCAGCAGCCTCAACAGGGGGCGAACTAATGAAAAACTGTTTTTT. Encoded protein: CASSLNRGRTNEKLFF.

The V and J genes are TRBV7-3 and TRBJ2-1, with 12 bases matching TRBD2. The J segment lost 6 bases and the V segment lost 4 bases, leaving 7 bases of the junction unmatched. This CDR3 has 16 amino acids. The V gene's germline CDR1 is SGHTA and CDR2 FQGTGA. DNA for the CDR3: TGTGCCAGCAGCTCCGCCGGGACTAGCGGGTTCAATGAGCAGTTCTTC. Protein sequence: CASSSAGTSGFNEQFF.

This chain uses TRBV11-2 with TRBJ2-3; no firm D call. The germline V and J ends were trimmed by 3 bases and 2 bases, with 15 bases remaining between them. The length of the CDR3 is 16 residues. Germline lookup yields CDR1 SGHAT and CDR2 FQNNGV. DNA for the CDR3: TGTGCCAGCAGCTTGGGCGGTAATAGAAACACAGATACGCAGTATTTT. Amino acids: CASSLGGNRNTDTQYF.

This chain uses TRBV28 with TRBJ2-3, with TRBD2 as a possible D gene (5 bases). Germline V CDR1 and CDR2: MDHEN, SYDVKM. The CDR3 extends over 12 amino acids. Trimming pared 4 bases from V and 7 bases from J, leaving 9 bases between. The CDR3 region is CASSSDGNTQYF. DNA for the CDR3: TGTGCCAGCAGTTCGGACGGGAATACGCAGTATTTT.

This rearrangement joins TRBV30 to TRBJ1-5, with D tentatively TRBD1 (5 bases). CDR1 and CDR2 (germline): GTSNPN, SVGIG (reference sequence). V lost 5 bases and J lost 9, with 20 bases in between. This CDR3 region has 14 residues. CDR3 sequence (DNA): TGTGCCTGGGGGAAACAGGTCTCGATGGGGCCCCAGCATTTT. It is translated as CAWGKQVSMGPQHF. The complete variable domain, with remaining parts taken from reference TRBV30 and TRBJ1-5, reads SQTIHQWPATLVQPVGSPLSLECTVEGTSNPNLYWYRQAAGRGLQLLFYSVGIGQISSEVPQNLSASRPQDRQFILSSKKLLLSDSGFYLCAWGKQVSMGPQHFGDGTRLSIL.

The chain is built from TRBV7-2 and TRBJ2-1; no firm D call. CDR3 length: 13 residues. The germline V gene encodes CDR1 SGHTA and CDR2 FQGNSA. The V end was cut by 3 bases, the J end by 6 bases, with 9 bases between. This CDR3 is CASSFGRSNEQFF. The CDR3 nucleotides are TGTGCCAGCAGCTTTGGGCGTAGCAATGAGCAGTTCTTC.

This clone showed up just once. The chain recombines TRBV6-1 with TRBJ1-5; no clear D. Germline CDR1 is MNHNS and CDR2 is SASEGT. Trimming left V 7 bases short and J 2 bases short, with 12 bases between. The CDR3 runs 14 residues. In DNA form, the CDR3 reads TGTGCCAGCACTCAATACTTTGGCAATCAGCCCCAGCATTTT. Residues: CASTQYFGNQPQHF.

V is TRBV19 and J is TRBJ1-4, with 10 nucleotides matching TRBD1. Trimming took 7 bases from V and 7 from J; bases not matched to a gene: 12. The CDR3 totals 16 residues. The germline V gene has CDR1 LNHDA and CDR2 SQIVND (reference sequence). In nucleotides, the CDR3 is TGTGCCAGTAACCGGGACAGGGGAGATCTGGCTGAAAAACTGTTTTTT. This gives the protein CASNRDRGDLAEKLFF.

This chain uses TRBV5-1 with TRBJ2-5, with 9 nucleotides matching TRBD2. Germline CDR1 SGHRS, CDR2 YFSETQ. After removal of 4 bases from V and 1 base from J, the junction contained 14 bases not matched to a gene. This CDR3 region has 18 residues. The CDR3 sequence: CASSPGAGGRAGQETQYF. CDR3 nucleotides: TGCGCCAGCAGCCCGGGAGCGGGGGGCCGGGCGGGCCAAGAGACCCAGTACTTC.

This rearrangement joins TRBV4-1 to TRBJ2-6; 7 bases are shared with TRBD1. The CDR3 totals 15 residues. Germline V gene data show CDR1 as MGHRA and CDR2 as YSYEKL. With 5 bases clipped from V and 7 bases from J, the junction kept 8 bases outside the gene matches. The CDR3 nucleotides are TGCGCCAGCAGCTACTACAGGGGCCCTGCCAACGTCCTGACTTTC. Translated: CASSYYRGPANVLTF.

The gene calls are TRBV28 and TRBJ1-5, with D maybe TRBD1 (6 bases). Germline values: CDR1 MDHEN, CDR2 SYDVKM. The V and J ends lost 4 bases and 7 bases respectively, with 14 bases between them. The CDR3 loop spans 14 amino acids. CDR3 loop: CASSSTGYRQPQHF. In DNA, the CDR3 is TGTGCCAGCAGTTCAACAGGGTATAGGCAGCCCCAGCATTTT.

Concerning this clone itself: The same CDR3 can be traced to other DNA sequences in this sample. This chain joins TRBV4-1 and TRBJ1-5, with D maybe TRBD1 (5 bases). The ends were cut back, 0 bases at V and 2 bases at J, with 11 bases in the middle. This CDR3 contains 16 residues. Germline-derived CDR1 and CDR2 are MGHRA and YSYEKL. The CDR3 here is CASSQDGGIGNQPQHF. The CDR3 DNA follows: TGCGCCAGCAGCCAAGATGGGGGTATTGGCAATCAGCCCCAGCATTTT.

V gene TRBV28 combines with J gene TRBJ1-4; the D is unclear. V lost 5 bases and J lost 6, with 19 bases in between. CDR1 MDHEN and CDR2 SYDVKM come from the germline V gene. The CDR3 length is 16 residues. The CDR3 loop reads CASSRGLVGGHEKLFF. In DNA form, the CDR3 reads TGTGCCAGCAGTCGCGGGCTAGTAGGCGGCCATGAAAAACTGTTTTTT.

The chain employs TRBV15 and TRBJ1-4; 10 bases match TRBD1. The CDR3 covers 15 residues. Germline V gives CDR1 LNHNV, CDR2 YYDKDF (reference sequence). V shed 9 bases and J 8 bases; nucleotides not matched to a gene: 12. The CDR3 here is CATRGPGQGSEKLFF. DNA of the CDR3: TGTGCCACTCGGGGGCCGGGACAGGGGAGCGAAAAACTGTTTTTT.

The rearrangement joins TRBV6-1 to TRBJ1-5; D is unclear. The V and J ends lost 2 bases and 7 bases respectively, with 6 bases between them. Germline CDR1 reads MNHNS; CDR2 reads SASEGT. The CDR3 covers 12 residues. The CDR3 DNA is TGTGCCAGCAGTGAAAGACCCCAGCCCCAGCATTTT. Its translation: CASSERPQPQHF.